This T cell receptor beta chain was recovered during a study of PD-L1 blockade in urothelial cancer. Study-wide findings and caveats: Expansion of tumor-associated blood clones at 3 weeks was greater in durable-benefit patients.

Time point of the sample: peripheral blood 6 weeks after treatment start. A word on this clone: Antigen unknown.

Repertoires were generated with immunoSEQ multiplex PCR, while TCRdb's copy carries only in-frame clones and drops some. This table has more than 95,000 clones, roughly 82% appearing once. This CDR3 region has 15 residues. The trim removed 1 base at V and 5 bases at J, leaving 2 bases unmatched. CDR1 and CDR2 (germline): SGHNT, YYREEE (reference sequence). This rearrangement joins TRBV5-4 to TRBJ2-1; the match to TRBD2 covers 11 bases. The source material was PBMCs, sampled around atezolizumab (anti-PD-L1) treatment. The TCR sequence derives from a man aged 50 to 59 with urothelial cancer. The CDR3 protein is CASSLTSGRNNEQFF. CDR3 bases: TGTGCCAGCAGCTTGACTAGCGGGAGAAACAATGAGCAGTTCTTC.